Presented here are 22 T cell receptor beta chains from one specimen sequenced in a study of Ad26.COV2.S vaccination and SARS-CoV-2 variants. TCRdb keeps only in-frame clones here, not all; method: immunoSEQ multiplex PCR. The table includes some 370,000 clones, under 90% detected once. Treatment denoted: 15 to 20 received Ad26.COV2.S at low or high dose, single or two shots; several received placebo; per-sample allocation not given. Day 63 following the first vaccine or placebo injection was when the samples were taken. This sample comprised peripheral blood, obtained in a trial of Ad26.COV2.S vaccine versus placebo. These receptors were taken from a person aged 18-60 years who received the Ad26.COV2.S COVID-19 vaccine or a placebo.

V gene TRBV27 combines with J gene TRBJ1-2, with no clear D. CDR3 length: 18 residues. Trimming took off 3 bases at V and 0 bases at J, with 20 bases between the two ends. Germline CDR1 is MNHEY and CDR2 is SMNVEV (reference sequence). CDR3 sequence: CASSLVRPTRMANYGYTF. The DNA of the CDR3 is TGTGCCAGCAGTTTGGTCAGACCTACGAGGATGGCTAACTATGGCTACACCTTC.

V usage is TRBV29-1 and J usage is TRBJ2-1, with a possible D match to TRBD1 (5 bases). V lost 3 bases, J lost 11 bases, and 8 bases lay in between. The CDR3 contains 10 residues. Germline V gene sequence: CDR1 SQVTM, CDR2 ANQGSEA. In DNA, the CDR3 is TGCAGCGTTGATCAGGGCCAGCAGTTCTTC. Amino acid sequence: CSVDQGQQFF.

The chain carries TRBV5-1 and TRBJ1-2; tentative D call: TRBD1 (6 bases). CDR1 is SGHRS, CDR2 YFSETQ, per germline. The CDR3 is 14 residues long. V lost 1 base and J lost 2, with 9 bases in between. The CDR3 DNA reads TGCGCCAGCAGCTTGACTGGACAGAACTATGGCTACACCTTC. It encodes CASSLTGQNYGYTF.

The chain recombines TRBV29-1 with TRBJ2-3; 8 bases are shared with TRBD2. The CDR3 runs to 15 residues. The germline V gene encodes CDR1 SQVTM and CDR2 ANQGSEA. The V gene end was trimmed by 4 bases and the J gene end by 4 bases; junction bases not matched to a gene: 10. The CDR3 DNA reads TGCAGCGTTGCGGGGAAGCGGGAGTATGCAGATACGCAGTATTTT. Its protein product is CSVAGKREYADTQYF.

The chain recombines TRBV10-3 with TRBJ2-7; 13 bases match TRBD2. J was trimmed by 5 bases and V by 9 bases; bases with no gene match: 10. The CDR3 sequence is 15 residues long. Germline V gene sequence: CDR1 ENHRY, CDR2 SYGVKD. CDR3 amino acids: CAIRTSGRFWDEQYF. The CDR3 nucleotides are TGTGCCATAAGGACTAGCGGGAGATTTTGGGACGAGCAGTACTTC.

The rearrangement uses TRBV27 and TRBJ2-5; D uncertain. Germline values: CDR1 MNHEY, CDR2 SMNVEV (reference sequence). The CDR3 consists of 13 residues. The V gene lost 0 bases and the J gene lost 7 bases, with 9 bases spanning the gap. The CDR3 spells CASSLSRGATQYF. CDR3 nucleotides: TGTGCCAGCAGTTTATCGCGAGGTGCGACCCAGTACTTC.

The CDR3 protein is CSVRTVGKLFF. DNA for the CDR3: TGCAGCGTCCGGACAGTGGGAAAACTGTTTTTT. The chain links TRBV29-1 to TRBJ1-4, with D perhaps matching TRBD1 (6 bases). The CDR3 is 11 amino acids. The germline gives CDR1 SQVTM, CDR2 ANQGSEA. V was shortened by 6 bases and J by 10 bases, with 12 bases between the two germline ends.

The V and J genes are TRBV6-5 and TRBJ2-3; D is possibly TRBD2 (5 bases). CDR1 MNHEY and CDR2 SVGAGI come from the germline V gene. V was pared by 8 bases and J by 5 bases, with 17 bases between. The CDR3 consists of 14 residues. This chain's CDR3 is CASRESGIQDTQYF. In nucleotides, the CDR3 is TGTGCCAGCCGAGAGTCGGGGATTCAAGATACGCAGTATTTT.

This clone was seen a single time. The chain recombines TRBV3-1 (or the pseudogene TRBV3-2) with TRBJ2-5; D assignment may be TRBD1 or TRBD2 (5 bases each). V gave up 1 base and J gave up 4 bases, with 10 bases separating them. The CDR3 runs to 14 residues. CDR1 and CDR2 (germline): LGHDT, YNNKEL (reference sequence). The CDR3 sequence is CASSQAGPIETQYF. The CDR3 coding sequence is TGTGCCAGCAGCCAAGCGGGGCCTATAGAGACCCAGTACTTC.

CDR3 nucleotide sequence: TGTGCCTGGAGCCGGGGGGGCGAGCAGTACTTC. It is translated as CAWSRGGEQYF. The J gene is TRBJ2-7, the V gene TRBV30; 8 nucleotides line up with TRBD2. In germline, CDR1 is GTSNPN, CDR2 SVGIG (reference sequence). V trimming: 3 bases; J trimming: 6 bases; junction bases outside the gene matches: 1. The CDR3 extends over 11 amino acids.

This clone showed up just a few times. The V and J genes are TRBV5-1 and TRBJ1-3, with D unclear. V was clipped by 4 bases and J by 0 bases, with 8 bases between them. The CDR3 is 14 residues long. The germline V gene encodes CDR1 SGHRS and CDR2 YFSETQ. CDR3 DNA: TGCGCCAGCAGCGCTTTTAGCTCTGGAAACACCATATATTTT. Translated: CASSAFSSGNTIYF.

This chain uses TRBV6-1 with TRBJ2-3, with 8 bases matching TRBD1. V lost 3 bases to trimming and J lost 1 base; unmatched junction nucleotides: 3. CDR3 length: 15 amino acids. Germline CDR1 MNHNS, CDR2 SASEGT. The CDR3 bases are TGTGCCAGCAGTGATCTGGACAGGGGCACAGATACGCAGTATTTT. Its translation: CASSDLDRGTDTQYF.

V gene TRBV7-3 combines with J gene TRBJ1-6; D possibly corresponds to TRBD1 (6 bases). Per the germline V gene, CDR1 is SGHTA and CDR2 is FQGTGA. The CDR3 contains 13 residues. V was pared by 5 bases and J by 10 bases, with 12 bases between. In DNA, the CDR3 is TGTGCCAGCAGCCTCGCGGGGGGCTCACCCCTCCACTTT. This sequence encodes CASSLAGGSPLHF.

The chain has TRBV5-4 and TRBJ2-5, with 9 positions matching TRBD2. V shed 3 bases, J shed 2 bases, and the junction held 2 bases outside the gene matches. Per the germline V gene, CDR1 is SGHNT and CDR2 is YYREEE (reference sequence). The CDR3 consists of 14 residues. The CDR3 here is CASSSGLAQETQYF. In nucleotides, the CDR3 is TGTGCCAGCAGCTCGGGACTAGCACAAGAGACCCAGTACTTC.

J is TRBJ2-3 and V is TRBV7-9; D assignment may be TRBD1 or TRBD2 (5 bases each). Germline CDR1 SEHNR, CDR2 FQNEAQ (reference sequence). The CDR3 runs to 15 residues. With 3 bases removed from V and 1 base from J, the gap between germline ends came to 11 bases. This CDR3 is CASSFTGRGTDTQYF. In DNA form, the CDR3 reads TGTGCCAGCAGCTTTACGGGGCGGGGCACAGATACGCAGTATTTT.

The chain carries TRBV7-2 and TRBJ2-2; D ambiguous. In germline, CDR1 is SGHTA, CDR2 FQGNSA. The CDR3 length is 14 residues. The V end lost 6 bases, the J end lost 8 bases, and 16 bases lay between the germline ends. The chain's CDR3 is CASRLSLSSGELFF. The CDR3 DNA sequence: TGTGCCAGCAGGTTATCCTTAAGCTCAGGGGAGCTGTTTTTT.

CDR3 DNA sequence: TGCGCCAGCAGTGAGGACTGTGCTATCTACGAGCAGTACTTC. Translation: CASSEDCAIYEQYF. The genes are TRBV10-1 and TRBJ2-7; D call uncertain. The ends were cut back, 2 bases at V and 3 bases at J, with 11 bases in the middle. CDR1 is WNHNN, CDR2 SYGVQD, per germline (reference sequence). The CDR3 is 14 residues long.

The chain combines TRBV27 with TRBJ1-6, with 7 bases matching TRBD1. Germline loops: CDR1 MNHEY, CDR2 SMNVEV (reference sequence). The CDR3 consists of 15 residues. V dropped 1 base and J dropped 7; count of bases not matched to a gene: 4. CDR3 sequence: CASSLWQGENSPLHF. Here the CDR3 DNA reads TGTGCCAGCAGTTTATGGCAGGGGGAAAATTCACCCCTCCACTTT.

The chain is built from TRBV11-2 and TRBJ1-4; D is possibly TRBD1 (5 bases). The CDR3 spans 13 residues. Trimming stripped 2 bases from V and 14 bases from J, with 15 bases between. Germline CDR1 and CDR2: SGHAT and FQNNGV. CDR3 sequence (DNA): TGTGCCAGCAGCTTAAGCCAGGGTGGGGGTCTGTTTTTT. Protein sequence: CASSLSQGGGLFF.

J is TRBJ2-4 and V is TRBV2; D not resolved. The CDR3 totals 16 residues. Trimming stripped 0 bases from V and 6 bases from J, with 15 bases between. CDR1 SNHLY and CDR2 FYNNEI come from the germline V gene. This CDR3 is CASSEAVVRVGNIQYF. CDR3 coding DNA: TGTGCCAGCAGTGAAGCAGTGGTCCGGGTGGGAAACATTCAGTACTTC.

The chain links TRBV12-5 to TRBJ2-2, with TRBD2 matching 11 bases. J gave up 6 bases and V 3 bases, and 3 bases lay outside the gene matches. CDR1 and CDR2 (germline): LGHNT, FRNRAP. The CDR3 length is 15 residues. CDR3 nucleotide sequence: TGTGCTAGTGGTTTAACTAGCGGGAGCGCCGGGGAGCTGTTTTTT. This gives the protein CASGLTSGSAGELFF. Filled out from reference TRBV12-5 and TRBJ2-2, the complete variable domain reads DARVTQTPRHKVTEMGQEVTMRCQPILGHNTVFWYRQTMMQGLELLAYFRNRAPLDDSGMPKDRFSAEMPDATLATLKIQPSEPRDSAVYFCASGLTSGSAGELFFGEGSRLTVL.

This clone appeared once. This chain connects TRBV5-6 to TRBJ1-4; 8 bases are shared with TRBD1. The CDR3 has 14 amino acids. J was trimmed by 5 bases and V by 5 bases; bases with no gene match: 5. The germline V gene encodes CDR1 SGHDT and CDR2 YYEEEE. CDR3 DNA sequence: TGTGCCAGCAGACGACAGGGGATGAATGAAAAACTGTTTTTT. It encodes CASRRQGMNEKLFF.